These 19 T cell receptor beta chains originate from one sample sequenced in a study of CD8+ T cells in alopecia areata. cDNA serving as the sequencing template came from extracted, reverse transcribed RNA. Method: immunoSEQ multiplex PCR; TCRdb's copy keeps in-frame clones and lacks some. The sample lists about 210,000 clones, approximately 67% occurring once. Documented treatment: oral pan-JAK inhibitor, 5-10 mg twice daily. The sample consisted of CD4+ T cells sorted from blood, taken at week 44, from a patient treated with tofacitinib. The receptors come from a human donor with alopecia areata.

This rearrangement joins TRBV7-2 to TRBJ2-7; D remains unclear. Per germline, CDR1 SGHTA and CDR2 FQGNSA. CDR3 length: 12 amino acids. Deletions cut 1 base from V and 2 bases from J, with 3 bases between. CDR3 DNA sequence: TGTGCCAGCAGCTTAGTCCCCTACGAGCAGTACTTC. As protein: CASSLVPYEQYF. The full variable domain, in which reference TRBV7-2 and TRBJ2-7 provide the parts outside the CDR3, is GAGVSQSPSNKVTEKGKDVELRCDPISGHTALYWYRQSLGQGLEFLIYFQGNSAPDKSGLPSDRFSAERTGGSVSTLTIQRTQQEDSAVYLCASSLVPYEQYFGPGTRLTVT.

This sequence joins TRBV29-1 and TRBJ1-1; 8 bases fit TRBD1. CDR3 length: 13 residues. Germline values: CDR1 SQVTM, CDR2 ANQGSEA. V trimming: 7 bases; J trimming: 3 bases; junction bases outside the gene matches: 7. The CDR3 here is CSAHRQGYTEAFF. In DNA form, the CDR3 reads TGCAGCGCCCATAGACAGGGGTACACTGAAGCTTTCTTT. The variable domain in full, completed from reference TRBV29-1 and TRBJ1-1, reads SAVISQKPSRDICQRGTSLTIQCQVDSQVTMMFWYRQQPGQSLTLIATANQGSEATYESGFVIDKFPISRPNLTFSTLTVSNMSPEDSSIYLCSAHRQGYTEAFFGQGTRLTVV.

The CDR3 region is CSTHRGVNGYTF. The CDR3 region has the DNA TGCAGCACACATCGGGGGGTGAATGGCTACACCTTC. V usage is TRBV29-1 and J usage is TRBJ1-2, with a possible D match to TRBD1 (5 bases). CDR3 length: 12 residues. Trimming took off 8 bases at V and 6 bases at J, with 16 bases between the two ends. The germline V gene has CDR1 SQVTM and CDR2 ANQGSEA. Drawing the rest from reference TRBV29-1 and TRBJ1-2, the complete variable domain is SAVISQKPSRDICQRGTSLTIQCQVDSQVTMMFWYRQQPGQSLTLIATANQGSEATYESGFVIDKFPISRPNLTFSTLTVSNMSPEDSSIYLCSTHRGVNGYTFGSGTRLTVV.

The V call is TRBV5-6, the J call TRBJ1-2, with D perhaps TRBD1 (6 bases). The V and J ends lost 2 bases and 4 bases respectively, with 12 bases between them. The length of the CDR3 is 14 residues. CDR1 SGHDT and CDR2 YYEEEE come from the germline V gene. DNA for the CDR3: TGTGCCAGCAGCTTAAAGACAGGAATCTATGGCTACACCTTC. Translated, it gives CASSLKTGIYGYTF.

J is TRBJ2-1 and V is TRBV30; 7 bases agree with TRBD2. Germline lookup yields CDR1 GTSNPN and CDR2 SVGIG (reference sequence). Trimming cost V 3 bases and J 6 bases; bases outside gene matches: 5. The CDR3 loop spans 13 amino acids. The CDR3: CAWRLLASNEQFF. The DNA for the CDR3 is TGTGCCTGGAGACTACTAGCGAGCAATGAGCAGTTCTTC.

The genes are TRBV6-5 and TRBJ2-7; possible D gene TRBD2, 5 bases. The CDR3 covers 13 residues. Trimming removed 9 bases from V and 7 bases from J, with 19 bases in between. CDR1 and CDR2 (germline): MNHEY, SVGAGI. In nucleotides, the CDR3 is TGTGCCAGTCAACGGGGAAGGAAAGAGGAGCAGTACTTC. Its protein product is CASQRGRKEEQYF.

The CDR3 loop is CASSTGRTGVQPQHF. The CDR3, as DNA: TGTGCCAGCAGCACAGGGCGGACAGGGGTTCAGCCCCAGCATTTT. The V call is TRBV7-8, the J call TRBJ1-5, with 9 bases matching TRBD1. V lost 5 bases and J lost 6; bases outside the gene matches: 8. This CDR3 comprises 15 residues. CDR1 is SGHVS, CDR2 FQNEAQ, per germline.

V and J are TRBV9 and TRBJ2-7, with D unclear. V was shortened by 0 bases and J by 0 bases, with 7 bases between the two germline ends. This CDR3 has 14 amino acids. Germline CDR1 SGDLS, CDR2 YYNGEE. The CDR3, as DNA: TGTGCCAGCAGCGTAGCTCCCAGCTCCTACGAGCAGTACTTC. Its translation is CASSVAPSSYEQYF. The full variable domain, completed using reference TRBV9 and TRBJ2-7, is DSGVTQTPKHLITATGQRVTLRCSPRSGDLSVYWYQQSLDQGLQFLIQYYNGEERAKGNILERFSAQQFPDLHSELNLSSLELGDSALYFCASSVAPSSYEQYFGPGTRLTVT.

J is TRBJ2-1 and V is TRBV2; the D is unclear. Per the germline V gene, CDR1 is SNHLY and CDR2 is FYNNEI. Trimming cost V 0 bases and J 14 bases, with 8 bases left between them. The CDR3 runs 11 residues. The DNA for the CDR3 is TGTGCCAGCAGTGAAGCGCTTTTGGAGTTCTTC. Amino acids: CASSEALLEFF.

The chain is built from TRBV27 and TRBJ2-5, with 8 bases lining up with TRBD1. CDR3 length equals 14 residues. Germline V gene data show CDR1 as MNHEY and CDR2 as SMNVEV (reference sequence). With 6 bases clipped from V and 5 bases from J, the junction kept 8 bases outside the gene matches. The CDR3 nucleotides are TGTGCCAGCAGACCCAATTACAGGGGGGAGACCCAGTACTTC. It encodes CASRPNYRGETQYF.

CDR3: CASKEGQGLETQYF. The CDR3 DNA follows: TGTGCCAGCAAGGAGGGGCAGGGTTTGGAGACCCAGTACTTC. The gene calls are TRBV2 and TRBJ2-5; weak D call: TRBD2 (6 bases). V lost 7 bases and J 5 bases, leaving 17 bases between the germline ends. CDR1 and CDR2 (germline): SNHLY, FYNNEI. The CDR3 extends over 14 amino acids.

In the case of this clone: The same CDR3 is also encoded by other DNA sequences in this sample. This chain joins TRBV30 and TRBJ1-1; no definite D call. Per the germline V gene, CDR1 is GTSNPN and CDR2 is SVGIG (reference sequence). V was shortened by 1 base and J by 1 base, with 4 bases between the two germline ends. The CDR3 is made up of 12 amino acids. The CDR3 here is CAWSGGNTEAFF. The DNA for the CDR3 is TGTGCCTGGAGTGGAGGGAACACTGAAGCTTTCTTT. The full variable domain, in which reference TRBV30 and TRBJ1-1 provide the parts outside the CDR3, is SQTIHQWPATLVQPVGSPLSLECTVEGTSNPNLYWYRQAAGRGLQLLFYSVGIGQISSEVPQNLSASRPQDRQFILSSKKLLLSDSGFYLCAWSGGNTEAFFGQGTRLTVV.

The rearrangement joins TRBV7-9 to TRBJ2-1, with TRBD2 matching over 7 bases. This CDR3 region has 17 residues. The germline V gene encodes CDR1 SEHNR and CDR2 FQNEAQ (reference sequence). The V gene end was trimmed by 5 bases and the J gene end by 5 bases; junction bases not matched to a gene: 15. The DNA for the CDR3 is TGTGCCAGCAGCCCCAGAGAACCCGGGACTATAAACAATGAGCAGTTCTTC. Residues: CASSPREPGTINNEQFF.

CDR3 bases: TGTGCCAGCAGTGAAGCAGGTACAGGAGGTCTGCACGAGCAGTACTTC. It encodes CASSEAGTGGLHEQYF. V and J are TRBV2 and TRBJ2-7; D is tentatively TRBD1 or TRBD2 (5 bases each). Germline CDR1 is SNHLY and CDR2 is FYNNEI. V gave up 0 bases and J gave up 5 bases, with 17 bases separating them. The length of the CDR3 is 16 residues. Variable domain in full (rest from reference TRBV2 and TRBJ2-7): EPEVTQTPSHQVTQMGQEVILRCVPISNHLYFYWYRQILGQKVEFLVSFYNNEISEKSEIFDDQFSVERPDGSNFTLKIRSTKLEDSAMYFCASSEAGTGGLHEQYFGPGTRLTVT.

In nucleotides, the CDR3 is TGTGCCAGCAGTGCCAGGGTGAACACTGAAGCTTTCTTT. This sequence encodes CASSARVNTEAFF. This chain uses TRBV25-1 with TRBJ1-1; a weak D match, TRBD1 (5 bases). Germline V gene data show CDR1 as MGHDK and CDR2 as SYGVNS. The CDR3 totals 13 residues. The germline V and J ends were trimmed by 4 bases and 0 bases, with 6 bases remaining between them.

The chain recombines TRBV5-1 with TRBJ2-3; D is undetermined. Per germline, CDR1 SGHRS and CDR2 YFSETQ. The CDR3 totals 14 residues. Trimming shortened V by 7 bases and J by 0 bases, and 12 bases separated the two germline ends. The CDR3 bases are TGCGCCAGCGAGGCTAGTTCTAGCACAGATACGCAGTATTTT. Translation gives CASEASSSTDTQYF.

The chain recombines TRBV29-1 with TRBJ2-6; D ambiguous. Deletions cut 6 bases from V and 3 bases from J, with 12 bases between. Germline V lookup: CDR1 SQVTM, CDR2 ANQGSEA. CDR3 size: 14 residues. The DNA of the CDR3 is TGCAGCGTCGGGCCGGCAGTTGGGGCCAACGTCCTGACTTTC. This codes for CSVGPAVGANVLTF.

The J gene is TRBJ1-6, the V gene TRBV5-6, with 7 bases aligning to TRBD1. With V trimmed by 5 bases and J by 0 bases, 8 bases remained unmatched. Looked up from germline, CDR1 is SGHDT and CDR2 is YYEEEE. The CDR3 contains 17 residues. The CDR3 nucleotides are TGTGCCAGCAGTAAGGACAGGACGAACTCCTATAATTCACCCCTCCACTTT. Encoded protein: CASSKDRTNSYNSPLHF.

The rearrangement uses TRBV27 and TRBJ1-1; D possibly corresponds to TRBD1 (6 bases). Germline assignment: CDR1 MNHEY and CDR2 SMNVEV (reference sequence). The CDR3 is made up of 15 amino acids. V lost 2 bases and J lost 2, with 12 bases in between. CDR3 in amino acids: CASSLGWGANTEAFF. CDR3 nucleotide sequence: TGTGCCAGCAGTTTAGGGTGGGGGGCAAACACTGAAGCTTTCTTT.